This T cell receptor (beta chain) was profiled in a study of cytomegalovirus exposure and HLA in healthy donors. The PCR made use of 60 Vbeta and 13 Jbeta primers. Data came from immunoSEQ multiplex PCR; TCRdb stores just in-frame clones and leaves some out. The sample shows some 150,000 clones, roughly 80% of them seen only once. Germline lookup yields CDR1 MDHEN and CDR2 SYDVKM. This CDR3 is 13 amino acids long. J gave up 3 bases and V 7 bases, and 2 bases lay outside the gene matches. In nominal health when sampled, donors likely had unrecorded immune exposures nonetheless. Points from the study as a whole: TCR beta sequences reportedly predicted the HLA-A and HLA-B alleles of most subjects accurately. Because they were indistinguishable, some V segments, including TRBV6-2 and TRBV6-3, were excluded. Earlier findings revealed that most TCR beta V segments proved productive either about 90% or about 30% of the time.

A remark on this clone: Its antigen is still unknown.

The specimen sequenced was PBMCs. V and J are TRBV28 and TRBJ2-7; 11 bases map to TRBD1. The sequence was collected from a woman in her 30s in good health and CMV-seronegative. As DNA, the CDR3 is TGTGCCAGCAAGGGACAGGGGGTCTACGAGCAGTACTTC. Its translation: CASKGQGVYEQYF. The variable domain in full, completed from reference TRBV28 and TRBJ2-7, reads DVKVTQSSRYLVKRTGEKVFLECVQDMDHENMFWYRQDPGLGLRLIYFSYDVKMKEKGDIPEGYSVSREKKERFSLILESASTNQTSMYLCASKGQGVYEQYFGPGTRLTVT.